The rows below give T cell receptor beta chains drawn from one sample of a study of regulatory T cells in long-lasting Graves disease. TCRdb fed the multiplex PCR reads into MiXCR, producing one record per CDR3 protein. Of approximately 470,000 distinct CDR3 sequences in the sample, less than 25% are singletons; the top ten hold 7% to 10%. The material sequenced was peripheral blood mononuclear cells (PBMCs), taken when the disease was refractory, from a patient treated with antithyroid drugs. These receptors were collected from a female donor with Graves disease. Both conserved end residues are part of each CDR3. The D gene is left open where the match is weak. Rows may omit the clone size; those that give it use once, few, many or a size class.

many | . | TRBJ2-7 | TRBV25-1 | CASQTPSSYEQYF | TGTGCCAGTCAAACACCGAGCTCCTACGAGCAGTACTTC
many | TRBD1 | TRBJ1-2 | TRBV5-1 | CASSPDGQGSYGYTF | TGCGCCAGCAGCCCAGACGGACAGGGGAGCTATGGCTACACCTTC
. | TRBD1 | TRBJ1-5 | TRBV15 | CATSRAGGSNQPQHF | TGTGCCACCAGCAGAGCAGGGGGTAGCAATCAGCCCCAGCATTTT
many | . | TRBJ1-6 | TRBV6-5 | CASSYRVTGRSPLHF | TGTGCCAGCAGTTACAGGGTTACGGGGAGGTCACCCCTCCACTTT
. | . | TRBJ2-3 | TRBV6-1 | CASSEGAGPHTDTQYF | TGTGCCAGCAGTGAAGGGGCAGGGCCTCACACAGATACGCAGTATTTT
few | TRBD1 | TRBJ1-1 | TRBV6-1 | CASSPSTGWVDTEAFF | TGTGCCAGCAGCCCGTCGACAGGGTGGGTGGACACTGAAGCTTTCTTT
. | TRBD2 | TRBJ2-7 | TRBV11-2 | CASSFRTSGSGEQYF | TGTGCCAGCAGCTTTCGGACTAGCGGGAGTGGCGAGCAGTACTTC
. | . | TRBJ1-2 | TRBV6-1 | CASRIRPGASGGYTF | TGTGCCAGCAGAATAAGACCAGGGGCCTCGGGAGGCTACACCTTC
many | TRBD1 | TRBJ2-5 | TRBV11-1 | CASSASGTGGKETQYF | TGTGCCAGCAGCGCCTCCGGGACAGGGGGGAAAGAGACCCAGTACTTC
. | . | TRBJ1-2 | TRBV20-1 | CSASFGYTF | TGCAGTGCTAGTTTTGGCTACACCTTC
many | TRBD2 | TRBJ2-2 | TRBV5-8 | CASSLLGTSGTGELFF | TGTGCCAGCAGCTTACTCGGGACTAGCGGCACCGGGGAGCTGTTTTTT
many | . | TRBJ2-7 | TRBV6-2/TRBV6-3 | CASSQGDTYPQYF | TGTGCCAGCAGTCAAGGGGACACATATCCGCAGTACTTC
many | . | TRBJ1-1 | TRBV6-6 | CASSYSGTPEAFF | TGTGCCAGCAGTTACTCGGGCACCCCTGAAGCTTTCTTT
many | TRBD1 | TRBJ2-7 | TRBV6-1 | CASHWTGVTYEQYF | TGTGCCAGCCACTGGACAGGCGTGACCTACGAGCAGTACTTC
many | . | TRBJ2-7 | TRBV28 | CASSPTVILYEQYF | TGTGCCAGCAGTCCGACAGTTATACTCTACGAGCAGTACTTC
few | . | TRBJ2-7 | TRBV6-1 | CASRADNSYEQYF | TGTGCCAGCAGGGCGGACAACTCCTACGAGCAGTACTTC
. | TRBD2 | TRBJ2-1 | TRBV6-6 | CASSYWSSGRAGGEQFF | TGTGCCAGCAGTTACTGGAGTAGCGGGAGGGCCGGTGGTGAGCAGTTCTTC
many | TRBD1 | TRBJ2-5 | TRBV19 | CASSYRDRGPGIQETQYF | TGTGCCAGTAGTTACCGGGACAGGGGCCCGGGCATCCAAGAGACCCAGTACTTC
. | TRBD2 | TRBJ2-7 | TRBV28 | CASSPLLGLIGRSSYEQYF | TGTGCCAGCAGTCCACTTTTAGGGCTTATCGGGAGGTCTTCCTACGAGCAGTACTTC
. | . | TRBJ1-3 | TRBV29-1 | CSVGTGTVGNTIYF | TGCAGCGTGGGAACCGGGACGGTCGGAAACACCATATATTTT
many | TRBD1 | TRBJ2-5 | TRBV28 | CASSLSSGQGLRETQYF | TGTGCCAGCAGTTTGTCTTCCGGACAGGGGCTTCGTGAGACCCAGTACTTC
. | . | TRBJ1-3 | TRBV20-1 | CSALPLDSVGNTIYF | TGCAGTGCGCTGCCCTTAGACAGTGTCGGAAACACCATATATTTT
few | TRBD2 | TRBJ2-5 | TRBV18 | CASSPVASGRSPGETQYF | TGTGCCAGCTCACCGGTGGCTAGCGGGAGGTCACCGGGAGAGACCCAGTACTTC
. | . | TRBJ1-2 | TRBV4-1 | CASSFGAFYGYTF | TGCGCCAGCAGCTTCGGGGCGTTCTATGGCTACACCTTC
. | . | TRBJ2-3 | TRBV29-1 | CSVGLVTDTQYF | TGCAGCGTGGGACTCGTCACAGATACGCAGTATTTT
. | . | TRBJ2-7 | TRBV7-9 | CASRPAGNRAEQYF | TGTGCCAGCAGACCCGCTGGGAACCGAGCCGAGCAGTACTTC
many | TRBD1 | TRBJ1-2 | TRBV20-1 | CSARTPTWDSYGYTF | TGCAGTGCTAGAACCCCAACCTGGGACAGCTATGGCTACACCTTC
. | . | TRBJ2-1 | TRBV28 | CASSLVYEQFF | TGTGCCAGCAGTTTAGTGTATGAGCAGTTCTTC